These 2 T cell receptor beta chains came from one sample sequenced in a study of pediatric ulcerative colitis. The assay was immunoSEQ multiplex PCR, and TCRdb's table has in-frame clones only and misses some. The table has 60,000 to 75,000 clones, just over 75% seen once; the top ten hold over 4%. The sequenced sample was blood. The origin of the receptors is a boy between 10 and 17 years old with moderate ulcerative colitis.

The chain has TRBV18 and TRBJ2-5; 8 positions agree with TRBD1. Germline V gene data show CDR1 as KGHSH and CDR2 as LQKENI. CDR3 length equals 14 residues. The ends lost 2 bases at V and 4 bases at J; junction bases unmatched: 3. CDR3 protein: CASSPSRGRETQYF. The CDR3 nucleotides read TGTGCCAGCTCACCATCCAGGGGGCGAGAGACCCAGTACTTC.

This clone was detected a few times. The CDR3 region is CASSPEGQGVRQPQHF. The CDR3 DNA sequence: TGCGCCAGCAGCCCGGAGGGACAGGGGGTTCGACAGCCCCAGCATTTT. The chain is built from TRBV4-1 and TRBJ1-5; 11 positions match TRBD1. Germline CDR1 and CDR2: MGHRA and YSYEKL. Trimming removed 4 bases from V and 7 bases from J; junction bases left unmatched: 9. This CDR3 is built from 16 residues.